The present TCR beta chain was sequenced within a study of blood T cell repertoires in COVID-19. Study details: Samples taken during acute and convalescent COVID-19 were collected in the United States, Italy and Spain. PBMCs, B-cell-depleted T cells, or T cells provided the cDNA or gDNA that made up the material.

As handled by the study authors: Estimates of nucleated cell counts were drawn from the amplification of reference gene primers. Data came from immunoSEQ multiplex PCR; TCRdb stores just in-frame clones and leaves some out. From that table come the V and J calls and clone size; the DNA was used to work out D and trimming. The sample yields approximately 400,000 clones, around 88% seen once. Seattle participants joined during active infection and were tracked over time. This CDR3 contains 14 residues. Germline V gene data show CDR1 as SEHNR and CDR2 as FQNEAQ (reference sequence). The germline V and J ends were trimmed by 4 bases and 7 bases, with 11 bases remaining between them.

The specimen was peripheral blood. The receptor's source is a woman between 45 and 65 years old with COVID-19, enrolled during active disease. This chain uses TRBV7-9 with TRBJ1-6; the D is unclear. CDR3 nucleotide sequence: TGTGCCAGCAGCTCCATGACTACCAATTCACCCCTCCACTTT. The encoded protein is CASSSMTTNSPLHF.